This T cell receptor beta chain was obtained from a study of monozygotic twins with inflammatory bowel disease. The study's findings and limits: Differing T cell subtypes remained indistinguishable. Lower sharing of clonotypes with other individuals was seen in IBD patients than in healthy twins. This was most marked in patients showing signs of disease activity.

Comment on this clonotype: The antigen is unknown.

Germline CDR1 MGHRA, CDR2 YSYEKL. CDR3 length: 17 residues. Molecular identifiers with 6-nucleotide sample barcodes were added during cDNA synthesis via template switching. TCRdb re-called the 5' RACE reads; every CDR3 protein appears as one record, without DNA. The sample features about 420,000 distinct CDR3 sequences, with less than 2.5% in its top ten. The chain recombines TRBV4-1 with TRBJ1-1; there is no DNA to check the TCRdb D call of TRBD1. What was sequenced was blood. The TCR sequence derives from a human donor with ulcerative colitis or Crohn's disease, or a healthy co-twin of an affected twin (not recorded which). CDR3 amino acids: CASSQDSVGTSWTEAFF.